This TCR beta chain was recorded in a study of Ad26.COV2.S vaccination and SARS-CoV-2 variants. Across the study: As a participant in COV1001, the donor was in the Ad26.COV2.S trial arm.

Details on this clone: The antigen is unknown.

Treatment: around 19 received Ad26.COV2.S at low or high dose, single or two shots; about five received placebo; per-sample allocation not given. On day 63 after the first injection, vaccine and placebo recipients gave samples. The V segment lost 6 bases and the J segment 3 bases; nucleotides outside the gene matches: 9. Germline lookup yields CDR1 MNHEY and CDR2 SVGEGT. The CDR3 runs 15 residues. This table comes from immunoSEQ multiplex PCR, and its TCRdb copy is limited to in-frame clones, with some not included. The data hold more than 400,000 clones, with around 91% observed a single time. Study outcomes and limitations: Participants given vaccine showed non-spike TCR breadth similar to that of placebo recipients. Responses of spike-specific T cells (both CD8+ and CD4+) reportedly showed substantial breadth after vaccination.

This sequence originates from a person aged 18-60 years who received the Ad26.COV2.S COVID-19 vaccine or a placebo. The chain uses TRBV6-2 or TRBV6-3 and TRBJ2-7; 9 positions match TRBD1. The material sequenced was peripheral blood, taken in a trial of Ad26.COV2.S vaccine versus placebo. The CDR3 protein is CASSSARTGVYEQYF. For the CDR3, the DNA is TGTGCCAGCAGCTCCGCTAGGACAGGGGTCTACGAGCAGTACTTC.